This TCR beta chain derives from a study of shared clonotypes between healthy human individuals. About the research overall: Three plates were used per donor for CD4 naive, three for CD4 memory, two for CD8 naive and one for CD8 memory. The study, taken as a whole, reports: When compared with the clonotypes that were shared by all four sorted-subset donors, the non-shared clonotypes turned out to have lower generation probabilities.

Concerning this clone: What it binds is unknown.

Template for every sorted-subset replicate PCR totaled roughly 200 ng DNA, tens of thousands of T cell genomes. Method: immunoSEQ multiplex PCR; TCRdb's copy keeps in-frame clones and lacks some. The table includes roughly 1,800,000 clones, about 95% detected once. Trimming took 3 bases from V and 3 from J, leaving 3 bases between them. Germline V gene data show CDR1 as MRHNA and CDR2 as SNTAGT. CDR3 length: 12 amino acids. Terminally differentiated effector memory CD45RA+ cells were excluded by CCR7 positive selection of CD45RO-negative cells. Material: naive CD8+ T cells sorted from blood. This TCR was recovered from a man aged 18-30 years in good health. The chain uses TRBV6-4 and TRBJ1-3; D remains unclear. CDR3 in DNA: TGTGCCAGCAGTGAGGTTGGAAACACCATATATTTT. This gives the protein CASSEVGNTIYF.